These 16 T cell receptor beta chains were sequenced from one sample in a study of cytomegalovirus exposure and HLA in healthy donors (dated by TCRdb to 2016 to 2017). The library relied on the immunoSEQ multiplex PCR assay. For the multiplex PCR, a mixture combining 60 forward primers for TCR Vbeta segments and 13 reverse primers for TCR Jbeta segments was used. Here the immuneACCESS table is served through TCRdb, limited to in-frame sequences with V and J called. Missing clones are a known gap in these copies; in checked studies unresolved V genes cover under half, and the rest lacks a known reason. The sample has over 100,000 clones on record, approximately 82% of them singletons. In total, the top ten clones hold 22% of the sample. Sequenced sample: PBMCs. The receptors come from a man younger than 45 in good health and CMV-seropositive.

The rearrangement links TRBV7-8 to TRBJ1-1; 11 positions agree with TRBD1. V lost 1 base, J lost 5 bases, and 6 bases stayed unmatched. This CDR3 is built from 16 residues. CDR1 and CDR2 from the germline V gene are SGHVS and FQNEAQ. The CDR3 nucleotides read TGTGCCAGCAGCTTAGGTGGGACAGGGGGAGGGACTGAAGCTTTCTTT. Its translation: CASSLGGTGGGTEAFF.

This clone was recorded once. The chain employs TRBV13 and TRBJ1-3; D not certain. From germline, CDR1 is PRHDT and CDR2 FYEKMQ (reference sequence). Trimming cost V 4 bases and J 0 bases, with 7 bases left between them. This CDR3 has 14 amino acids. This CDR3 is CASSSRSSGNTIYF. CDR3 nucleotides: TGTGCCAGCAGCTCCCGGTCCTCTGGAAACACCATATATTTT.

This chain joins TRBV27 and TRBJ1-2; the match to TRBD1 covers 10 bases. V shed 3 bases, J shed 8 bases, and the junction held 9 bases outside the gene matches. There are 15 residues in the CDR3. The germline gives CDR1 MNHEY, CDR2 SMNVEV (reference sequence). The chain's CDR3 is CASSFSADRGKGYTF. DNA of the CDR3: TGTGCCAGCAGTTTTTCCGCGGACAGGGGGAAGGGCTACACCTTC.

The V and J genes are TRBV2 and TRBJ1-1, with D unresolved. Per germline, CDR1 SNHLY and CDR2 FYNNEI. V was clipped by 4 bases and J by 1 base, with 10 bases between them. The CDR3 extends over 14 amino acids. Here the CDR3 reads CASSARLQNTEAFF. The CDR3 DNA reads TGTGCCAGCAGTGCGAGACTCCAGAACACTGAAGCTTTCTTT.

The chain has TRBV13 and TRBJ2-6, with 8 bases that match TRBD1. V lost 5 bases to trimming and J lost 2 bases; unmatched junction nucleotides: 8. Germline V gene data show CDR1 as PRHDT and CDR2 as FYEKMQ (reference sequence). The CDR3 covers 17 residues. DNA of the CDR3: TGTGCCAGCAGCGCCGGCCAGGGGGCGGCTGGGGCCAACGTCCTGACTTTC. This sequence encodes CASSAGQGAAGANVLTF.

With regard to this clone: Mismatch with germline at one junction end may stem from a read error. The V call is TRBV5-1, the J call TRBJ2-5; 14 bases fit TRBD2. The CDR3 contains 17 residues. In germline, CDR1 is SGHRS, CDR2 YFSETQ. This CDR3 reads CASSLRTSGRPQEAQYF. CDR3 sequence (DNA): TGCGCCAGCAGCTTGAGGACTAGCGGGAGGCCACAAGAGGCCCAGTACTTC.

The chain recombines TRBV7-9 with TRBJ2-5; D not resolved. The CDR3 extends over 12 amino acids. Germline CDR1 reads SEHNR; CDR2 reads FQNEAQ (reference sequence). Trimming shortened V by 6 bases and J by 1 base, and 6 bases separated the two germline ends. The CDR3 DNA sequence: TGTGCCAGCAGTCTACGCCAAGAGACCCAGTACTTC. As protein: CASSLRQETQYF.

This clone was counted only a few times. This chain links TRBV7-9 with TRBJ2-1; D not certain. The germline gives CDR1 SEHNR, CDR2 FQNEAQ (reference sequence). V shed 5 bases and J shed 12 bases, with 17 bases lying between them. The CDR3 loop spans 13 amino acids. Here the CDR3 reads CASSRAGSRMQFF. Here the CDR3 DNA reads TGTGCCAGCAGCCGAGCAGGTTCCCGGATGCAGTTCTTC.

The rearrangement links TRBV28 to TRBJ1-2, with a tentative D call TRBD1 (5 bases). This CDR3 spans 15 amino acids. V was clipped by 1 base and J by 5 bases, with 14 bases between them. Germline values: CDR1 MDHEN, CDR2 SYDVKM. The CDR3 sequence: CASSLYQPGGYGYTF. The CDR3 coding sequence is TGTGCCAGCAGTTTATATCAGCCCGGGGGGTATGGCTACACCTTC.

The chain has TRBV7-8 and TRBJ2-7; D is ambiguous. The germline V and J ends were trimmed by 3 bases and 4 bases, with 4 bases remaining between them. This CDR3 is built from 11 residues. Germline loops: CDR1 SGHVS, CDR2 FQNEAQ. The CDR3 coding sequence is TGTGCCAGCAGCTTCTATTACGAGCAGTACTTC. Amino acids: CASSFYYEQYF. The whole variable domain, filled in from reference TRBV7-8 and TRBJ2-7, reads GAGVSQSPRYKVAKRGQDVALRCDPISGHVSLFWYQQALGQGPEFLTYFQNEAQLDKSGLPSDRFFAERPEGSVSTLKIQRTQQEDSAVYLCASSFYYEQYFGPGTRLTVT.

The CDR3 DNA is TGTGCCAGCAGCCCAGAGGGTTGGTCTAGCGGAATCACAGATACGCAGTATTTT. Protein sequence: CASSPEGWSSGITDTQYF. This chain uses TRBV7-6 with TRBJ2-3; 7 nucleotides match TRBD2. Germline assignment: CDR1 SGHVS and CDR2 FNYEAQ. V lost 5 bases and J lost 2; bases outside the gene matches: 16. CDR3 length equals 18 residues.

The V call is TRBV6-5, the J call TRBJ2-2; unclear D gene. The CDR3 spans 13 residues. V lost 6 bases and J 2 bases, leaving 7 bases between the germline ends. Germline CDR1 reads MNHEY; CDR2 reads SVGAGI. As DNA, the CDR3 is TGTGCCAGCAGGCTATCAAACACCGGGGAGCTGTTTTTT. It encodes CASRLSNTGELFF.

The chain carries TRBV7-8 and TRBJ1-3; D not certain. Germline CDR1 is SGHVS and CDR2 is FQNEAQ. The CDR3 spans 13 residues. Deletions cut 2 bases from V and 4 bases from J, with 6 bases between. This chain's CDR3 is CASSLCLGNTIYF. The CDR3 DNA reads as TGTGCCAGCAGCTTATGTTTAGGAAACACCATATATTTT.

The chain is built from TRBV2 and TRBJ1-1, with TRBD1 matching over 9 bases. The CDR3 is 15 residues long. Germline CDR1 reads SNHLY; CDR2 reads FYNNEI. V was pared by 7 bases and J by 3 bases, with 9 bases of the junction left unmatched. CDR3 bases: TGTGCCAGCACCGCACAGGGGGCGCGGGACACTGAAGCTTTCTTT. This codes for CASTAQGARDTEAFF. Using reference TRBV2 and TRBJ1-1 for the parts outside the CDR3, the full variable domain is EPEVTQTPSHQVTQMGQEVILRCVPISNHLYFYWYRQILGQKVEFLVSFYNNEISEKSEIFDDQFSVERPDGSNFTLKIRSTKLEDSAMYFCASTAQGARDTEAFFGQGTRLTVV.

V gene TRBV9 combines with J gene TRBJ2-5, with 15 bases lining up with TRBD2. Trimming cost V 3 bases and J 4 bases; bases outside gene matches: 7. The CDR3 has 17 amino acids. Germline V gene data show CDR1 as SGDLS and CDR2 as YYNGEE. CDR3 sequence reads: CASSEGLAGGSRETQYF. For the CDR3, the DNA is TGTGCCAGCAGCGAAGGACTAGCGGGGGGGTCAAGAGAGACCCAGTACTTC.

The table lists this clone with a few counts. This chain joins TRBV7-2 and TRBJ1-4, with 7 positions matching TRBD1. The CDR3 spans 15 residues. In germline, CDR1 is SGHTA, CDR2 FQGNSA. The ends lost 5 bases at V and 5 bases at J; junction bases unmatched: 8. The CDR3: CASSPQTGPNEKLFF. DNA for the CDR3: TGTGCCAGCAGCCCCCAGACAGGGCCAAATGAAAAACTGTTTTTT.